This T cell receptor beta chain was identified in a study of T cell responses to AZD1222 COVID-19 vaccine. Germline lookup yields CDR1 MGHRA and CDR2 YSYEKL. This CDR3 spans 15 amino acids. Trimming removed 1 base at V and 4 bases at J, with 13 bases between. Method: immunoSEQ multiplex PCR; TCRdb's copy keeps in-frame clones and lacks some. The sample contains approximately 150,000 clones, 86% of which appear only once. The receptor comes from an adult who received the AZD1222 COVID-19 vaccine. Material: peripheral blood, obtained 28 days after the second AZD1222 dose. V usage is TRBV4-1 and J usage is TRBJ1-2, with D tentatively TRBD1 (6 bases). The CDR3 bases are TGCGCCAGCAGCCAAGGCGCAGGGGTCGGCTATGGCTACACCTTC. It specifies CASSQGAGVGYGYTF.